This TCR beta chain was captured in a study of T cell changes during pregnancy in multiple sclerosis. This table comes from immunoSEQ multiplex PCR, and its TCRdb copy is limited to in-frame clones, with some not included. This sample has under 40,000 clones, with roughly 93% found just once. CDR3 size: 12 residues. Germline V gives CDR1 MNHNS, CDR2 SASEGT. V lost 4 bases to trimming and J lost 4 bases, with 7 bases between them. This clone was found once. The sequences come from CD8+ T cells from peripheral blood mononuclear cells, collected in the third trimester of pregnancy. The clonotype was recovered from a female donor with multiple sclerosis, enrolled in a pregnancy study. This rearrangement joins TRBV6-1 to TRBJ1-1; D not certain. The CDR3, as DNA: TGTGCCAGCAGTGGTGGGAGCACTGAAGCTTTCTTT. It translates to CASSGGSTEAFF.